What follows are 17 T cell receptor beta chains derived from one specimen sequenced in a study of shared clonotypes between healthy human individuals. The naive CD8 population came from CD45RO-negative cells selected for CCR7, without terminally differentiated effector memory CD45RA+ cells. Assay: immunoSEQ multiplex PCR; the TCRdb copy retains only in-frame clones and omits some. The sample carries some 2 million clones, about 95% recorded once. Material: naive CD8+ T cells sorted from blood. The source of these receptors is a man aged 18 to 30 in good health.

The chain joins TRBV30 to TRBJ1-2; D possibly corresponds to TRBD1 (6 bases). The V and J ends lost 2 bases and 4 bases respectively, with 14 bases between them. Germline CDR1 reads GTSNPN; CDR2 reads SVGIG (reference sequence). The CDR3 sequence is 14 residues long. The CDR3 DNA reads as TGTGCCTGGAGTCCGGGACAAACCCTCTATGGCTACACCTTC. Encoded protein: CAWSPGQTLYGYTF.

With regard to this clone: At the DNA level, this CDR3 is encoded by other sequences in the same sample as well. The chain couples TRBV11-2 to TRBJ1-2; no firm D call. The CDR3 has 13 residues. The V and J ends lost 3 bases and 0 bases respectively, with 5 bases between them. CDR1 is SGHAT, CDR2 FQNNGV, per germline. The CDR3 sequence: CASSLDSNYGYTF. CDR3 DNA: TGTGCCAGCAGCTTGGATTCTAACTATGGCTACACCTTC.

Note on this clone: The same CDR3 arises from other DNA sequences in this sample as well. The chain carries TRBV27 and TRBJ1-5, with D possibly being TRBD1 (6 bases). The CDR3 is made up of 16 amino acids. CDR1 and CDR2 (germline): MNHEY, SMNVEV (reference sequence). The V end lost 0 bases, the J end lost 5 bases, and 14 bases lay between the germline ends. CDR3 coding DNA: TGTGCCAGCAGTTTATCGGCAGGGGAAAGGGATCAGCCCCAGCATTTT. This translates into CASSLSAGERDQPQHF.

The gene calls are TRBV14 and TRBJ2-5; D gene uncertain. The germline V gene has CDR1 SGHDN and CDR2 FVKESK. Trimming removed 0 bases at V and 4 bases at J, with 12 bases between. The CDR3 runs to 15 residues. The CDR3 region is CASSQERASRETQYF. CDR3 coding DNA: TGTGCCAGCAGCCAAGAAAGGGCTAGTCGAGAGACCCAGTACTTC.

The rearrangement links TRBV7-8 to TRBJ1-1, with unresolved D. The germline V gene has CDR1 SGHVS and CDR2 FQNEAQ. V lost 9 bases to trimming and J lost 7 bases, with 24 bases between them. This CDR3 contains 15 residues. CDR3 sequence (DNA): TGTGCCAGTTCCTTAATTCCGTATAAAGAGGATGAAGCTTTCTTT. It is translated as CASSLIPYKEDEAFF. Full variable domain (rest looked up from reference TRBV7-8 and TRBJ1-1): GAGVSQSPRYKVAKRGQDVALRCDPISGHVSLFWYQQALGQGPEFLTYFQNEAQLDKSGLPSDRFFAERPEGSVSTLKIQRTQQEDSAVYLCASSLIPYKEDEAFFGQGTRLTVV.

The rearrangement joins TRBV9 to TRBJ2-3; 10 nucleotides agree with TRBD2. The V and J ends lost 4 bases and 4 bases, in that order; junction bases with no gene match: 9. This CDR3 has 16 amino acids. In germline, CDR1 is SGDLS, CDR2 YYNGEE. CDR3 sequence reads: CASSPMAAGGADTQYF. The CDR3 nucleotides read TGTGCCAGCAGCCCCATGGCAGCGGGAGGGGCAGATACGCAGTATTTT.

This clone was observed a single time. CDR3 coding DNA: TGTGCCAGCAGTTTAGCCGGGACATCTGACTACAATGAGCAGTTCTTC. Its protein is CASSLAGTSDYNEQFF. The genes are TRBV28 and TRBJ2-1; D may be TRBD1 (6 bases). The CDR3 has 16 residues. CDR1 and CDR2 from the germline V gene are MDHEN and SYDVKM. With 2 bases removed from V and 3 bases from J, the gap between germline ends came to 14 bases.

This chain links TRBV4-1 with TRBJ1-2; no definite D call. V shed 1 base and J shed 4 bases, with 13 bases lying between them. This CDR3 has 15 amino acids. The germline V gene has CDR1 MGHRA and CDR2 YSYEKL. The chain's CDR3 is CASSQVEGTVYGYTF. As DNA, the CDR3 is TGCGCCAGCAGCCAAGTTGAGGGAACTGTCTATGGCTACACCTTC.

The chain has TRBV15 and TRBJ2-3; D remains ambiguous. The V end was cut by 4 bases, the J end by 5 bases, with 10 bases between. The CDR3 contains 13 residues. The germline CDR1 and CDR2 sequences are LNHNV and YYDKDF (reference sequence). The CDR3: CATSTEFGDTQYF. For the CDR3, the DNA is TGTGCCACCAGCACGGAATTTGGAGATACGCAGTATTTT.

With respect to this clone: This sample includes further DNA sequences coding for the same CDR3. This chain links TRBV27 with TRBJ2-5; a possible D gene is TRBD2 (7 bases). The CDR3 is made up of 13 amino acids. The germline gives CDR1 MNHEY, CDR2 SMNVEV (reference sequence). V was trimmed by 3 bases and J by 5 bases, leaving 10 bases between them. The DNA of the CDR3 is TGTGCCAGCAGTTTGGGGAGGGGGGAGACCCAGTACTTC. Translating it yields CASSLGRGETQYF.

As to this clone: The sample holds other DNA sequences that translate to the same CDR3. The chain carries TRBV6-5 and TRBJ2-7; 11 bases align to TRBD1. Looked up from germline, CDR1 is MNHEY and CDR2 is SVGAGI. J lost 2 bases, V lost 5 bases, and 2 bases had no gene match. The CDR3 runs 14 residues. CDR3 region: CASSPGQGAYEQYF. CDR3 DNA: TGTGCCAGCAGTCCGGGACAGGGGGCCTACGAGCAGTACTTC.

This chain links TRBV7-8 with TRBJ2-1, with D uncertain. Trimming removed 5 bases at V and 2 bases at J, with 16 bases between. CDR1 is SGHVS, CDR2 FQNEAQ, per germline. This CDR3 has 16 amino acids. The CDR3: CASSRLAQLPYNEQFF. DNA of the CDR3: TGTGCCAGCAGCCGCTTGGCACAGCTACCCTACAATGAGCAGTTCTTC.

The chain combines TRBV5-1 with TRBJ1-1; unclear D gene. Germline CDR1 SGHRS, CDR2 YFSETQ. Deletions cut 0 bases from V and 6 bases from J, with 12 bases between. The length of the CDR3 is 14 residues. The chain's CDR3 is CASSLDGRLAEAFF. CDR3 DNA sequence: TGCGCCAGCAGCTTGGACGGCAGGCTCGCTGAAGCTTTCTTT.

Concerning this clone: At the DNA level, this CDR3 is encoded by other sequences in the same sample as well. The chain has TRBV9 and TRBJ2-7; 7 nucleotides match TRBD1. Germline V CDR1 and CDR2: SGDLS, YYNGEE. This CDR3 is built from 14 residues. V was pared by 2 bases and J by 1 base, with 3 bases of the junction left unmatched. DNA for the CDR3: TGTGCCAGCAGCGTGGGACAGAGTTCCTACGAGCAGTACTTC. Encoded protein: CASSVGQSSYEQYF.

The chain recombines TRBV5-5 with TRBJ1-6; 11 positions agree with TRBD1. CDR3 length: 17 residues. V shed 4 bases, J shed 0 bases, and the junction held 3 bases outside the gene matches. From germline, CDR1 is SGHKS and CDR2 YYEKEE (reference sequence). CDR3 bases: TGTGCCAGCAGCCCTGGGACAGGGGGCTCCTATAATTCACCCCTCCACTTT. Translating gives CASSPGTGGSYNSPLHF.

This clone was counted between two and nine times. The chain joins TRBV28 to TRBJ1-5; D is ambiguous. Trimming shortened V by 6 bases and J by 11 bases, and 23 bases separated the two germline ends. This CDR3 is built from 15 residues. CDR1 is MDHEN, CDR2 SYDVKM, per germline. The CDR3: CASSSTGELRGTQHF. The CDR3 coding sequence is TGTGCCAGCAGCTCGACTGGGGAATTAAGAGGGACCCAGCATTTT.

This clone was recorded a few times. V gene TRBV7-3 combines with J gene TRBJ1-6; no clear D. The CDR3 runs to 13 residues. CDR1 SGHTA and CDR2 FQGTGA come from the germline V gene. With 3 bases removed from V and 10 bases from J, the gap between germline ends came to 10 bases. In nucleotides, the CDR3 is TGTGCCAGCAGCTTGGGCTATGGGTCACCCCTCCACTTT. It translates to CASSLGYGSPLHF.